The clone carrying this TCR beta chain came up a few times. These data originate in a study of blood T cells in healthy people across ages. Sample-barcoded 5' priming and a J-beta primer mix drove a second PCR of about 6 to 12 cycles. Any given sample supplied a minimum of 3 million CDR3-containing paired-end reads. TCRdb passed the 5' RACE reads through MiXCR, listing each CDR3 protein once. The data show roughly 1,100,000 distinct CDR3 sequences, with almost 25% seen just once and 0.65% to 0.75% held by the top ten. The V and J ends lost 3 bases and 1 base respectively, with 9 bases between them. The CDR3 has 14 amino acids. In addition, the sample was reused for a study of T cells of mothers and their children.

The sample consisted of blood. The chain links TRBV12-3 or TRBV12-4 to TRBJ2-5, with a tentative D call TRBD2 (5 bases). The origin of this receptor is a girl aged 2-10 years in good health. CDR3 region: CASSFASTQETQYF. The CDR3 DNA reads as TGTGCCAGCAGTTTTGCTAGCACCCAAGAGACCCAGTACTTC.